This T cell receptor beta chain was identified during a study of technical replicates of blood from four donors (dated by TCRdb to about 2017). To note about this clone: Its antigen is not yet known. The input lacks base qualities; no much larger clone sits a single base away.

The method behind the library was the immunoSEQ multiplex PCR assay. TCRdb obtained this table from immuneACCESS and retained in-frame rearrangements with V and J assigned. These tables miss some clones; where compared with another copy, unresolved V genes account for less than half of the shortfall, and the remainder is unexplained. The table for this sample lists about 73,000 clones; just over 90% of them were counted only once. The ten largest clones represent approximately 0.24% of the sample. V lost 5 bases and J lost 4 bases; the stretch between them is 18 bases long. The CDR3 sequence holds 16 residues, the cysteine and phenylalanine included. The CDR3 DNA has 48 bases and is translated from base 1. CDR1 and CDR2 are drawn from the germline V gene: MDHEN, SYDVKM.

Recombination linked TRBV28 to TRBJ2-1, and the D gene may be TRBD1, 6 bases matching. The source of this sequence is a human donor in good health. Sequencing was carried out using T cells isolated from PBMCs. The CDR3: CASSLTVAGQYNEQFF. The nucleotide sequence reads TGTGCCAGCAGTCTTACGGTTGCAGGACAGTACAATGAGCAGTTCTTC.